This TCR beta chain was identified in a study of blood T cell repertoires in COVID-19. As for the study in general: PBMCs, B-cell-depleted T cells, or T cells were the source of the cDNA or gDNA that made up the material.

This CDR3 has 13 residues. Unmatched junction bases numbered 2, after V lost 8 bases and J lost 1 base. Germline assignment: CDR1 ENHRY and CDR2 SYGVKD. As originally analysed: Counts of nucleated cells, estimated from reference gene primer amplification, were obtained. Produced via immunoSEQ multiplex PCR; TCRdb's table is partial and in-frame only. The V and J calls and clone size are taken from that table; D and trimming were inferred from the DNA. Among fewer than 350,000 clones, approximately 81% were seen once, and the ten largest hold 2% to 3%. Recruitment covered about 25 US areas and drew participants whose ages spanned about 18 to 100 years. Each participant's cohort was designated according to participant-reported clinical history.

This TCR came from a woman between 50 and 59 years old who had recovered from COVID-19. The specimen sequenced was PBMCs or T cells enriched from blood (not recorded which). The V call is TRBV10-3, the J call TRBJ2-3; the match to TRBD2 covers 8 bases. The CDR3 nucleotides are TGTGCCATCCGTAGCGGGGGCACAGATACGCAGTATTTT. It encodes CAIRSGGTDTQYF.